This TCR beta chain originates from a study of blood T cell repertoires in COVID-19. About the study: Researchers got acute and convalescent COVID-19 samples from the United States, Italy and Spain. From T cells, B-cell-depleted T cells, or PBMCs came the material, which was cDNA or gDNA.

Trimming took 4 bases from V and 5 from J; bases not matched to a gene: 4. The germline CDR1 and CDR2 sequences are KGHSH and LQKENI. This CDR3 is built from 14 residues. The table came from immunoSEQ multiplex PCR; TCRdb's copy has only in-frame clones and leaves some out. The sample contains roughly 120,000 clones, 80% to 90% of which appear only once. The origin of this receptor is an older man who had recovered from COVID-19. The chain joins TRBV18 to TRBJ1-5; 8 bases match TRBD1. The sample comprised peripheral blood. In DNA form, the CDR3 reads TGTGCCAGCTCACTGACAGGGGAGGATCAGCCCCAGCATTTT. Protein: CASSLTGEDQPQHF.